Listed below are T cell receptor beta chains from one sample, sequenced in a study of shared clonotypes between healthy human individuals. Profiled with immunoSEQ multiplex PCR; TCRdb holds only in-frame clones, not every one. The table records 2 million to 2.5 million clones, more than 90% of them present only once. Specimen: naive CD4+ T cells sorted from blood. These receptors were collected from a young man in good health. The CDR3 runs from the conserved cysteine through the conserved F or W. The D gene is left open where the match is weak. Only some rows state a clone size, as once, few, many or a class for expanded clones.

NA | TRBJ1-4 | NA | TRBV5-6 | CASSLGYDRGNEKLFF | TGTGCCAGCAGCCTTGGATACGACAGAGGGAATGAAAAACTGTTTTTT
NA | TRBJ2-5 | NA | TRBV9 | CASSVAGPLETQYF | TGTGCCAGCAGCGTAGCCGGTCCCCTGGAGACCCAGTACTTC
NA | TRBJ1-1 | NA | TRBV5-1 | CASSLEGQGSPLDTEAFF | TGCGCCAGCAGCTTGGAGGGGCAGGGGAGCCCATTGGACACTGAAGCTTTCTTT
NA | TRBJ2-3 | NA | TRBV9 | CASSDLLTTDTQYF | TGTGCCAGCAGTGACCTACTAACCACAGATACGCAGTATTTT
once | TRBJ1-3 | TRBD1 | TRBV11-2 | CASSSSRDSSGNTIYF | TGTGCCAGCAGCTCCAGCCGGGACAGCTCTGGAAACACCATATATTTT
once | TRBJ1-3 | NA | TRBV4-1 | CASSQDEGLSGNTIYF | TGCGCCAGCAGCCAAGATGAGGGTCTCTCTGGAAACACCATATATTTT
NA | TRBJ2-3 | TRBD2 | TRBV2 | CASTTLPGLEADTQYF | TGTGCCAGCACCACCCTACCGGGACTAGAGGCAGATACGCAGTATTTT
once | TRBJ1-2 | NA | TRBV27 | CASSLEGYGYTF | TGTGCCAGCAGTTTAGAAGGCTATGGCTACACCTTC
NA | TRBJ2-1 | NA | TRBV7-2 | CASSQLQPTYNEQFF | TGTGCCAGCAGCCAACTCCAGCCTACCTACAATGAGCAGTTCTTC
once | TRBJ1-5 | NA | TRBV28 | CASSPQSRGSNQPQHF | TGTGCCAGCAGTCCGCAGTCCCGAGGGAGCAATCAGCCCCAGCATTTT